Sequencing of this TCR beta chain was carried out in a study of tumor T cells in aggressive B-cell lymphoma. The V gene lost 5 bases and the J gene lost 4 bases, with 11 bases spanning the gap. CDR1 SNHLY and CDR2 FYNNEI come from the germline V gene. CDR3 length equals 13 residues. Clones were sequenced by immunoSEQ multiplex PCR, and TCRdb holds only the in-frame ones, with some missing. The sample has more than 7,000 clones, approximately 85% seen once; the top ten hold about 3.4%. In this sample, this clone turned up a few times. The sequenced material came from tumor tissue. The chain is built from TRBV2 and TRBJ2-5, with a tentative D call TRBD2 (5 bases). The receptor was isolated from an adult with diffuse large B cell lymphoma. The CDR3 spells CASSLASAETQYF. CDR3 DNA: TGTGCCAGCAGTTTAGCGTCCGCAGAGACCCAGTACTTC.